This T cell receptor beta chain was obtained from a study of molecular identifiers for immune sequencing clone quantification. Findings and limits, study-wide: Among about a million naive cells, spiked Jurkat TCR RNA from a single cell was reportedly detectable.

Each CDR3 protein gets one entry after TCRdb re-called the PCR reads with MiXCR. The sample contains 40,000 or so distinct CDR3 sequences, approximately 21% of which appear only once. The CDR3 has 12 amino acids. The germline CDR1 and CDR2 sequences are MNHEY and SVGEGT. Trimming took off 5 bases at V and 6 bases at J, with 11 bases between the two ends. In this sample, this clonotype turned up many times. Its antigen remains unknown. Source material: naive CD8+ T cells from blood, with Jurkat cell RNA spiked in. The subset is: FACS-sorted CD8+CD4-CCR7+CD45RA+ naive T cells. V usage is TRBV6-2 or TRBV6-3 and J usage is TRBJ2-7; tentatively, D is TRBD1 (6 bases). The TCR was taken from a human donor in good health. Some libraries in this study had Jurkat cell RNA spiked in. CDR3 in DNA: TGTGCCAGCAGTACAACAGGGTCCGAGCAGTACTTC. Its protein is CASSTTGSEQYF.